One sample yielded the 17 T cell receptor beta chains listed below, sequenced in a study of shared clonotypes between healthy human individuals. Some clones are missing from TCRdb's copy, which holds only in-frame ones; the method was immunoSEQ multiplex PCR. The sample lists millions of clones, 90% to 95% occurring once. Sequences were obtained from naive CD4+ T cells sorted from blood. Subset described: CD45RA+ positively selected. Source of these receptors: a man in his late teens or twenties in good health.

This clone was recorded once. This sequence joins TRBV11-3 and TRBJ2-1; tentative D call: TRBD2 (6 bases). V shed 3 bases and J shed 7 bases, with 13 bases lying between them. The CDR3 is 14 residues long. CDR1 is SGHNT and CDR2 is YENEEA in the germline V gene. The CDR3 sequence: CASSFAGSQNEQFF. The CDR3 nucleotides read TGTGCCAGCAGCTTCGCCGGGAGTCAGAATGAGCAGTTCTTC.

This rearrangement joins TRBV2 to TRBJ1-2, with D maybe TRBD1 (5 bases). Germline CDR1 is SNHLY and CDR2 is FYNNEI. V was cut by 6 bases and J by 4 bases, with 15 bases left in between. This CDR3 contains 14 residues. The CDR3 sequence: CASRRGTDVYGYTF. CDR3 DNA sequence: TGTGCCAGCAGACGGGGGACGGACGTCTATGGCTACACCTTC.

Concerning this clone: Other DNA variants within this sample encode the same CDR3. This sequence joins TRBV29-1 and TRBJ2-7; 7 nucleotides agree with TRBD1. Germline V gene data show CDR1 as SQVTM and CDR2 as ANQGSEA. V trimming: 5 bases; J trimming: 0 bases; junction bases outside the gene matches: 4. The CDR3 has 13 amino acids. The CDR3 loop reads CSVSGTVSYEQYF. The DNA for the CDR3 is TGCAGCGTTTCCGGGACAGTCTCCTACGAGCAGTACTTC.

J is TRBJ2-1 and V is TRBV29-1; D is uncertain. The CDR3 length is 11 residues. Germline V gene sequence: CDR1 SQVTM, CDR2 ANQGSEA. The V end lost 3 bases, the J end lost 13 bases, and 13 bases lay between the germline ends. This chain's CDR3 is CSVDNGRRQFF. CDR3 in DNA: TGCAGCGTTGACAATGGGCGGAGACAGTTCTTC.

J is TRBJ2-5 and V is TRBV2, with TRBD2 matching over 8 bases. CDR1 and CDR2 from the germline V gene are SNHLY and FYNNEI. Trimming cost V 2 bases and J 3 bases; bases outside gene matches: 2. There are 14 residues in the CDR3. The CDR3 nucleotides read TGTGCCAGCAGTGAAAGGACTAGCAAAGAGACCCAGTACTTC. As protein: CASSERTSKETQYF.

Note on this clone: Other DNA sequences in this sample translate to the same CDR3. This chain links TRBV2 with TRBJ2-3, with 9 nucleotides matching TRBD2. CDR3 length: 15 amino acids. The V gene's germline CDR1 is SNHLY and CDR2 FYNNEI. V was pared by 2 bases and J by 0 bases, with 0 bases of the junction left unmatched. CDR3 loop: CASSESGGSTDTQYF. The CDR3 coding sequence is TGTGCCAGCAGTGAAAGCGGGGGGAGCACAGATACGCAGTATTTT. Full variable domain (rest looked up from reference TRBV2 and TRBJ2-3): EPEVTQTPSHQVTQMGQEVILRCVPISNHLYFYWYRQILGQKVEFLVSFYNNEISEKSEIFDDQFSVERPDGSNFTLKIRSTKLEDSAMYFCASSESGGSTDTQYFGPGTRLTVL.

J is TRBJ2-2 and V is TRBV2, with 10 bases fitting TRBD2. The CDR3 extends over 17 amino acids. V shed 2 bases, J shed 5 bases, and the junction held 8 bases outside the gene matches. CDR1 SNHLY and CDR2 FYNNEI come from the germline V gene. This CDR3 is CASSERPSGGRTGELFF. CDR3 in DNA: TGTGCCAGCAGTGAACGGCCTAGCGGGGGACGGACCGGGGAGCTGTTTTTT.

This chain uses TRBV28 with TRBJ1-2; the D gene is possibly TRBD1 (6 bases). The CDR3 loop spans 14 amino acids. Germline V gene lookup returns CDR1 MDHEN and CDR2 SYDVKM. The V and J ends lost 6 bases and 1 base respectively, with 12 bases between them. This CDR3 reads CASSFGDINYGYTF. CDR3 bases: TGTGCCAGCAGCTTTGGGGACATTAACTATGGCTACACCTTC.

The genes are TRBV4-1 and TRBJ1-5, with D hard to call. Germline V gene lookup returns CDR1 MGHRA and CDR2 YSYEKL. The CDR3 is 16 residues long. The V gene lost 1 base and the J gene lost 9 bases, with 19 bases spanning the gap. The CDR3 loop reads CASSQVPSNQVRPQHF. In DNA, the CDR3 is TGCGCCAGCAGCCAAGTCCCCAGTAATCAGGTGCGGCCCCAGCATTTT.

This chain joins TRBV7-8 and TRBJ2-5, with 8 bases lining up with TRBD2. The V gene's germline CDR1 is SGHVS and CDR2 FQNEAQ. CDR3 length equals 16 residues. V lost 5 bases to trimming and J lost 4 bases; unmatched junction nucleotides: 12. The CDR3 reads CASSPARAGGIETQYF. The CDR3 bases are TGTGCCAGCAGCCCGGCCCGGGCGGGGGGAATAGAGACCCAGTACTTC.

The CDR3: CASTDLTGELFF. DNA of the CDR3: TGTGCCAGCACCGACCTGACCGGGGAGCTGTTTTTT. The chain combines TRBV28 with TRBJ2-2, with D uncertain. The CDR3 is 12 residues long. Germline lookup yields CDR1 MDHEN and CDR2 SYDVKM. The V end lost 7 bases, the J end lost 5 bases, and 8 bases lay between the germline ends.

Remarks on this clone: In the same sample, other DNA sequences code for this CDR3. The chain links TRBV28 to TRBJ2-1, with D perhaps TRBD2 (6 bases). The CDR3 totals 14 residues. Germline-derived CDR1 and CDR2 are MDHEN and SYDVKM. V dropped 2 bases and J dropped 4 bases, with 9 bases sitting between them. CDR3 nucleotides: TGTGCCAGCAGTTTAGGGCTAGCGTACAATGAGCAGTTCTTC. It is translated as CASSLGLAYNEQFF.

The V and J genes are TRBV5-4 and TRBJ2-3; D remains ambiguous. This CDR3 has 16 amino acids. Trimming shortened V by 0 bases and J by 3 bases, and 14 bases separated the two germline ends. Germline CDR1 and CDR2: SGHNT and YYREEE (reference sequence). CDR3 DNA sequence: TGTGCCAGCAGCTTGGGTGGTTTATCTCCTACAGATACGCAGTATTTT. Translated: CASSLGGLSPTDTQYF.

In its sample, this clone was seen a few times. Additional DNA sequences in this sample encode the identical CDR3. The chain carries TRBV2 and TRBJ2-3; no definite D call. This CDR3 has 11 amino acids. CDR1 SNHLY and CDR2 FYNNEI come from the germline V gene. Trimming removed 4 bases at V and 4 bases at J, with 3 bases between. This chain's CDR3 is CASSGADTQYF. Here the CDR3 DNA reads TGTGCCAGCAGTGGAGCAGATACGCAGTATTTT.

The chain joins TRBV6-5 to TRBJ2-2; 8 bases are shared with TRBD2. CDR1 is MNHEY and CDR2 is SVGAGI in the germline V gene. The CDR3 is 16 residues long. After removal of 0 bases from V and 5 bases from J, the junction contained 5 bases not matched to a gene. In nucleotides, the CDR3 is TGTGCCAGCAGTTACTCGACGGCTAGCGGGACCGGGGAGCTGTTTTTT. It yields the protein CASSYSTASGTGELFF.

DNA for the CDR3: TGTGCCAGCAGCTTAGCAGGAACGGGACCGAGGCTCACAGATACGCAGTATTTT. Protein sequence: CASSLAGTGPRLTDTQYF. This chain joins TRBV7-9 and TRBJ2-3; D may correspond to TRBD1 or TRBD2 (5 bases each). Germline CDR1 and CDR2: SEHNR and FQNEAQ (reference sequence). The length of the CDR3 is 18 residues. Trimming took 0 bases from V and 2 from J, leaving 18 bases between them. The full variable domain, rest sourced from reference TRBV7-9 and TRBJ2-3, is DTGVSQNPRHKITKRGQNVTFRCDPISEHNRLYWYRQTLGQGPEFLTYFQNEAQLEKSRLLSDRFSAERPKGSFSTLEIQRTEQGDSAMYLCASSLAGTGPRLTDTQYFGPGTRLTVL.

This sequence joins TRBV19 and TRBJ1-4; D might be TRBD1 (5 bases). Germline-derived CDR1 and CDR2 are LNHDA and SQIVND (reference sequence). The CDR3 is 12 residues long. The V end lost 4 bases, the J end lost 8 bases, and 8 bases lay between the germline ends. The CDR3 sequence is CASSSPGEKLFF. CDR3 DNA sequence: TGTGCCAGTAGTAGCCCAGGGGAAAAACTGTTTTTT.